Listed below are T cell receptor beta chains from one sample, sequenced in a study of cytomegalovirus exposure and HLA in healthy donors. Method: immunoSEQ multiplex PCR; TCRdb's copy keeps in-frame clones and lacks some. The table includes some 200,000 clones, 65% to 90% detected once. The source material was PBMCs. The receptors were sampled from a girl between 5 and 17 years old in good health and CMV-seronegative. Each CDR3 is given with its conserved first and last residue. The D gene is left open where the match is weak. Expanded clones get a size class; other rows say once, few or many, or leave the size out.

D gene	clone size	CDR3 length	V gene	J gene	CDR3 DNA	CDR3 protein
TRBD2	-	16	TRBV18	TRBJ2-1	TGTGCCAGCTCACCCCCCCAGCGGGGGCAGAACAATGAGCAGTTCTTC	CASSPPQRGQNNEQFF
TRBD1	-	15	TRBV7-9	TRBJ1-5	TGTGCCAGCAGCTTAGGGACAGGGGGCGGTCAGCCCCAGCATTTT	CASSLGTGGGQPQHF
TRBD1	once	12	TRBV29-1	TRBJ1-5	TGCAGCGTAAGGACAGGGGATCAGCCCCAGCATTTT	CSVRTGDQPQHF
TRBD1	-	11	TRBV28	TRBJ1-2	TGTGCCAGCAGATCGACAGGGAAAAGCACCTTC	CASRSTGKSTF
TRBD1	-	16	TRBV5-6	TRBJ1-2	TGTGCCAGCAGCTTGGTAACAGGGGGCGCTTACTATGGCTACACCTTC	CASSLVTGGAYYGYTF
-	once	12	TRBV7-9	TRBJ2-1	TGTGCCAGCAGCTTCACCGGGAGTGAGCAGTTCTTC	CASSFTGSEQFF
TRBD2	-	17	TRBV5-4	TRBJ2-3	TGTGCCAGCAGCTTGGGGGGGACCGGGGGGGCACAAGATACGCAGTATTTT	CASSLGGTGGAQDTQYF
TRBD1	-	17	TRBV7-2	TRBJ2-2	TGTGCCAGCAGCTTAATAGGGACAGGCCAATACACCGGGGAGCTGTTTTTT	CASSLIGTGQYTGELFF
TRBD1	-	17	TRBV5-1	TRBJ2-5	TGCGCCAGCAGCATGGGATTCCGGGACAGGGGGGGGGAGACCCAGTACTTC	CASSMGFRDRGGETQYF
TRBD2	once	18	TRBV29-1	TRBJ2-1	TGCAGCTCGTCGGGTTCGCTAGCGGGAGTTTTGGGTTACAATGAGCAGTTCTTC	CSSSGSLAGVLGYNEQFF
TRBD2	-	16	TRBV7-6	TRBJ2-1	TGTGCCAGCAGCTTAGCGCGGGAGGGCCAGGCTAAGGAGCAGTTCTTC	CASSLAREGQAKEQFF
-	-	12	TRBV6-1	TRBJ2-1	TGTGCCAGCATCGGGAGCAGAGTAGAGCAGTTCTTC	CASIGSRVEQFF
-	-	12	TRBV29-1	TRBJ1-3	TGCAGCGTTGTCATCTCTGGAAACACCATATATTTT	CSVVISGNTIYF
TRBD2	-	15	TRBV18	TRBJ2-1	TGTGCCAGCTCACCTCCGGGACTAGTATACAATGAGCAGTTCTTC	CASSPPGLVYNEQFF
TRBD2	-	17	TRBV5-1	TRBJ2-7	TGCGCCAGCAGCTTGGGACTAGCGGGAAGCCGTGGCAACGAGCAGTACTTC	CASSLGLAGSRGNEQYF
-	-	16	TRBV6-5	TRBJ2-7	TGTGCCAGCAGTTATCACGATCAGGCGCCGTCCTACGAGCAGTACTTC	CASSYHDQAPSYEQYF
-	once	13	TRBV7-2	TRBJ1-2	TGTGCCAGCAGCTTAATGGCAGGGGAAGGCTACACCTTC	CASSLMAGEGYTF
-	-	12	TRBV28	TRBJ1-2	TGTGCCAGCAGTTTACAGGGGAGTGGCTACACCTTC	CASSLQGSGYTF
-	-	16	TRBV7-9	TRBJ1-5	TGTGCCAGCAGCTCGCAAGGGGGTATTAGCAATCAGCCCCAGCATTTT	CASSSQGGISNQPQHF
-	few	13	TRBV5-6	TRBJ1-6	TGTGCCAGCAGCTTGTGGTCGGATTCACCCCTCCACTTT	CASSLWSDSPLHF
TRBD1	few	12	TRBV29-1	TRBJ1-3	TGCAGCGCGGGACAGGGGGTAAACACCATATATTTT	CSAGQGVNTIYF
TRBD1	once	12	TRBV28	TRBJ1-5	TGTGCCAGCGGGACAGGCAATCAGCCCCAGCATTTT	CASGTGNQPQHF
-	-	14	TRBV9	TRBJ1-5	TGTGCCAGCAGCGGAGACAATAGCAATCAGCCCCAGCATTTT	CASSGDNSNQPQHF
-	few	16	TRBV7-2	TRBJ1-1	TGTGCCAGCAGCCCGGACAGCGCGTGGGGTCTGACTGAAGCTTTCTTT	CASSPDSAWGLTEAFF
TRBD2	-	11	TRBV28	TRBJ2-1	TGTGCCAGCAGCCGGGAGGTTGAGCAGTTCTTC	CASSREVEQFF
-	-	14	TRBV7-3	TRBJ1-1	TGTGCCAGCAGCCAGGGACACACGAACACTGAAGCTTTCTTT	CASSQGHTNTEAFF
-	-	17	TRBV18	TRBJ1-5	TGTGCCAGCTCATCTCTGCCATCGGCAGGGTTAAATCAGCCCCAGCATTTT	CASSSLPSAGLNQPQHF
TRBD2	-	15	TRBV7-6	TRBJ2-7	TGTGCCAGCAGCTTAAGACTAGCGGGGGCCTACGAGCAGTACTTC	CASSLRLAGAYEQYF
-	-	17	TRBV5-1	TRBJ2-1	TGCGCCAGCAGCTTGTTTCTTCCAAGGACAACCTACAATGAGCAGTTCTTC	CASSLFLPRTTYNEQFF
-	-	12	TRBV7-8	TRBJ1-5	TGTGCCAGCAGCTTAACCCGGGGGCCCCAGCATTTT	CASSLTRGPQHF
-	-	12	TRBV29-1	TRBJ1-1	TGCAGTGGGGAGGGGAAGAACACTGAAGCTTTCTTT	CSGEGKNTEAFF
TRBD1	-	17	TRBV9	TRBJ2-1	TGTGCCAGCAGCGTAGATAGGGGGCCGACCCTTTACAATGAGCAGTTCTTC	CASSVDRGPTLYNEQFF
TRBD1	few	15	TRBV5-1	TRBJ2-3	TGCGCCAGCAGCTTCCGACAGGGCTCAGAAGATACGCAGTATTTT	CASSFRQGSEDTQYF
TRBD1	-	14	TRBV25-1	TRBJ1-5	TGTGCCAGCAGTGGGACAGGGGGGAATCAGCCCCAGCATTTT	CASSGTGGNQPQHF
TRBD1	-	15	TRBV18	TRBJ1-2	TGTGCCAGCTCACCGGAGGTCGGGACAGGTTATGGCTACACCTTC	CASSPEVGTGYGYTF
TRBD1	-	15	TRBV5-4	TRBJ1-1	TGTGCCAGCAGACTTGACAGGGCAGTGAACACTGAAGCTTTCTTT	CASRLDRAVNTEAFF